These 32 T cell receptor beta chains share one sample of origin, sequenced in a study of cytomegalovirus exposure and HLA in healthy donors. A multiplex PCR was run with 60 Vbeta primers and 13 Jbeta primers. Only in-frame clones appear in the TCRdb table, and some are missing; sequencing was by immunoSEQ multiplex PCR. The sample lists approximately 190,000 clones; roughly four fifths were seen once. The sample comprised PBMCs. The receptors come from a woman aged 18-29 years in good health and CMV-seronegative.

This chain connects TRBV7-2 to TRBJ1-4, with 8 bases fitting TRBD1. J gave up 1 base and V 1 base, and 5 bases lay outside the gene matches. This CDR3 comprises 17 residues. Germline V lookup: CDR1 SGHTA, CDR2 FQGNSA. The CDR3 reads CASSLDGRGLTNEKLFF. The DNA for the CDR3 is TGTGCCAGCAGCTTAGATGGCAGGGGGCTAACTAATGAAAAACTGTTTTTT.

Written as DNA, the CDR3 is TGCAGCGTCAGGGCTTCCACCGGGGAGCTGTTTTTT. It codes for CSVRASTGELFF. The V call is TRBV29-1, the J call TRBJ2-2; weak D call: TRBD1 (5 bases). Trimming shortened V by 6 bases and J by 4 bases, and 9 bases separated the two germline ends. The V gene's germline CDR1 is SQVTM and CDR2 ANQGSEA. This CDR3 has 12 residues.

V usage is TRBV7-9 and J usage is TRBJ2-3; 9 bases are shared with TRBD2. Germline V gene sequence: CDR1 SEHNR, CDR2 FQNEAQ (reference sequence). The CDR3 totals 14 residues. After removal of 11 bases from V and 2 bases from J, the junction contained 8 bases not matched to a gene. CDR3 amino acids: CAPAGLANTDTQYF. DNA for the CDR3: TGTGCCCCTGCCGGACTAGCGAACACAGATACGCAGTATTTT.

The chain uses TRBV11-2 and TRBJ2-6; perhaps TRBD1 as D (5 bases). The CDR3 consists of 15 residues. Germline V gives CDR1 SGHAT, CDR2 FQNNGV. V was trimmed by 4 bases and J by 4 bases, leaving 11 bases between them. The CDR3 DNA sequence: TGTGCCAGCAGCTCCCAAGGGGTCGGGGCCAACGTCCTGACTTTC. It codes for CASSSQGVGANVLTF. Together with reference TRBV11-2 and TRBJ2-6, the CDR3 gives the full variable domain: EAGVAQSPRYKIIEKRQSVAFWCNPISGHATLYWYQQILGQGPKLLIQFQNNGVVDDSQLPKDRFSAERLKGVDSTLKIQPAKLEDSAVYLCASSSQGVGANVLTFGAGSRLTVL.

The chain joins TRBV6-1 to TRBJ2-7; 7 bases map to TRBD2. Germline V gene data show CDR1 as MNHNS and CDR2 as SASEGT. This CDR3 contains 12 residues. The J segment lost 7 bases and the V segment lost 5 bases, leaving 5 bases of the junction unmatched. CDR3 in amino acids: CASSNPSGEQYF. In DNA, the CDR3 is TGTGCCAGCAGTAACCCTAGCGGAGAGCAGTACTTC.

CDR3 sequence: CASSLVQGQKSYEQYF. DNA for the CDR3: TGCGCCAGCAGCTTGGTCCAGGGACAGAAATCCTACGAGCAGTACTTC. V is TRBV5-1 and J is TRBJ2-7; 7 bases fit TRBD1. The V and J ends lost 0 bases and 1 base, in that order; junction bases with no gene match: 7. The CDR3 totals 16 residues. Germline V gene sequence: CDR1 SGHRS, CDR2 YFSETQ.

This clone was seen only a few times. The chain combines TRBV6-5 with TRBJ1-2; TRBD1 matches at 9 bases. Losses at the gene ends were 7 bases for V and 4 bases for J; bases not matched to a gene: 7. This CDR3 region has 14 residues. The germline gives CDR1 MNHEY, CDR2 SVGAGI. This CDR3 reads CASNNRGRSYGYTF. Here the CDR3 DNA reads TGTGCCAGCAACAACAGGGGGCGTTCCTATGGCTACACCTTC.

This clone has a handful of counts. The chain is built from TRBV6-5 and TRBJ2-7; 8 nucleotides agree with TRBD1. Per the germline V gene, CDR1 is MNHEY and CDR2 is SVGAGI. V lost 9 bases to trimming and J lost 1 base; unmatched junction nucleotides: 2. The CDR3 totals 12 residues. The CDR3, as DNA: TGTGCCAGTTGGACAGGGTCCTACGAGCAGTACTTC. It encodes CASWTGSYEQYF.

CDR3 in amino acids: CASRATGGSQPQHF. In DNA form, the CDR3 reads TGTGCCAGCAGGGCGACAGGGGGCAGTCAGCCCCAGCATTTT. The J gene is TRBJ1-5, the V gene TRBV6-1, with TRBD1 identical over 10 bases. The CDR3 runs 14 residues. The germline V gene has CDR1 MNHNS and CDR2 SASEGT. V lost 6 bases and J lost 6; bases outside the gene matches: 5.

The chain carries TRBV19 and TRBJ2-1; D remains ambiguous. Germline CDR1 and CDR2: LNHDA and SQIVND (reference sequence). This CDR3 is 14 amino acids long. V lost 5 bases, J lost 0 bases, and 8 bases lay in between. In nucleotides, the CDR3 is TGTGCCAGTAGTTCGGAGAGCTCCTACAATGAGCAGTTCTTC. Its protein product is CASSSESSYNEQFF.

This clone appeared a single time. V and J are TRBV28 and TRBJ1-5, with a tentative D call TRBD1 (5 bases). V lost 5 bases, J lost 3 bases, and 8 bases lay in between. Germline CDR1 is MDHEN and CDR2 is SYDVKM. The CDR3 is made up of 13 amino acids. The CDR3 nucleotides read TGTGCCAGCAGTCCAGGGTTCAATCAGCCCCAGCATTTT. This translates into CASSPGFNQPQHF.

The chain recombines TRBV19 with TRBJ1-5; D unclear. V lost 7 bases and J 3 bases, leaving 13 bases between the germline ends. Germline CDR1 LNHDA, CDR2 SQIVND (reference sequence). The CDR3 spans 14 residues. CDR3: CASIGGGINQPQHF. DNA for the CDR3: TGTGCCAGTATTGGAGGAGGGATCAATCAGCCCCAGCATTTT. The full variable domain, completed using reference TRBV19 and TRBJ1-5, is DGGITQSPKYLFRKEGQNVTLSCEQNLNHDAMYWYRQDPGQGLRLIYYSQIVNDFQKGDIAEGYSVSREKKESFPLTVTSAQKNPTAFYLCASIGGGINQPQHFGDGTRLSIL.

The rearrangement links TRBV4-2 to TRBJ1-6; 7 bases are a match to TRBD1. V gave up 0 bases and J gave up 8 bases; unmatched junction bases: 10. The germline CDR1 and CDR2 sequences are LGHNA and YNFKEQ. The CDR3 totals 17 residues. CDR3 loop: CASSQDLHPGQYSPLHF. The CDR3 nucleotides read TGTGCCAGCAGCCAAGACTTACACCCGGGACAGTATTCACCCCTCCACTTT.

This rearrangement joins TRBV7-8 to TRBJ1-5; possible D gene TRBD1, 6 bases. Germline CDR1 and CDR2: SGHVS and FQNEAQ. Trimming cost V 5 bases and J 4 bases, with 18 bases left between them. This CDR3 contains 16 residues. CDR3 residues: CASSPKRQVENQPQHF. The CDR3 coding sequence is TGTGCCAGCAGCCCCAAGAGACAGGTTGAAAATCAGCCCCAGCATTTT.

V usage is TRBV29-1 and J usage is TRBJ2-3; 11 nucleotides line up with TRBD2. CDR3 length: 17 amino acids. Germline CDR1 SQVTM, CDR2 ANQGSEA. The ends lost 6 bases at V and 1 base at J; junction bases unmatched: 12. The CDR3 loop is CSVTGTSGSGGTDTQYF. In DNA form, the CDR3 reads TGCAGCGTAACCGGGACTAGCGGAAGCGGTGGCACAGATACGCAGTATTTT.

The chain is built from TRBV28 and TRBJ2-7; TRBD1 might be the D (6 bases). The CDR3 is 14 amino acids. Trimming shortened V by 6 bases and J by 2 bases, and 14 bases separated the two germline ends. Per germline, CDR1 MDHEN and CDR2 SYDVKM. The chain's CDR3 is CASSEQGITYEQYF. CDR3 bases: TGTGCCAGCAGCGAACAGGGAATTACCTACGAGCAGTACTTC.

For the CDR3, the DNA is TGTGCCAGCAGCTTAGTTGGGCCAGGGGCGGGCACTGAAGCTTTCTTT. Translating it yields CASSLVGPGAGTEAFF. The chain is built from TRBV7-9 and TRBJ1-1; a possible D gene is TRBD1 (6 bases). Germline V CDR1 and CDR2: SEHNR, FQNEAQ (reference sequence). The V gene lost 1 base and the J gene lost 4 bases, with 16 bases spanning the gap. This CDR3 has 16 residues. The full variable domain, in which reference TRBV7-9 and TRBJ1-1 provide the parts outside the CDR3, is DTGVSQNPRHKITKRGQNVTFRCDPISEHNRLYWYRQTLGQGPEFLTYFQNEAQLEKSRLLSDRFSAERPKGSFSTLEIQRTEQGDSAMYLCASSLVGPGAGTEAFFGQGTRLTVV.

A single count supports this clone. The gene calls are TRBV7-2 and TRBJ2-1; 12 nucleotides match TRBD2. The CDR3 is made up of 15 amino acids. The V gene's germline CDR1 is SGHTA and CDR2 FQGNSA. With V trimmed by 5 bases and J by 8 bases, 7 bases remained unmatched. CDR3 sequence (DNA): TGTGCCAGCAGCCTAGGACTAGCGGGAATTTATGAGCAGTTCTTC. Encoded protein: CASSLGLAGIYEQFF.

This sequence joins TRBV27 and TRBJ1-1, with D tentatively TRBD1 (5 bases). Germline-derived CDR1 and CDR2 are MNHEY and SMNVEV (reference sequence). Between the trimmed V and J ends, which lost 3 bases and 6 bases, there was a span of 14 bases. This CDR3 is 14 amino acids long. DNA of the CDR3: TGTGCCAGCAGTTTCAGGGCGGATGGCGCTGAAGCTTTCTTT. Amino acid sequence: CASSFRADGAEAFF.

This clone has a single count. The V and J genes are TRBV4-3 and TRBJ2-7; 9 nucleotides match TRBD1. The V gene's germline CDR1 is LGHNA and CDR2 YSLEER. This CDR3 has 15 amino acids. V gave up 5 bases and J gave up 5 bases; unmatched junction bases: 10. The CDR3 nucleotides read TGCGCCAGCAGCTCTTCCGGGACAGGGAAGAACGAGCAGTACTTC. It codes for CASSSSGTGKNEQYF.

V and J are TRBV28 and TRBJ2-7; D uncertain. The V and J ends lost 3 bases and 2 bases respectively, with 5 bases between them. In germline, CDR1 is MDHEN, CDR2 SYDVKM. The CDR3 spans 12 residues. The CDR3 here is CASSFYPYEQYF. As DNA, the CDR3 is TGTGCCAGCAGTTTTTATCCCTACGAGCAGTACTTC.

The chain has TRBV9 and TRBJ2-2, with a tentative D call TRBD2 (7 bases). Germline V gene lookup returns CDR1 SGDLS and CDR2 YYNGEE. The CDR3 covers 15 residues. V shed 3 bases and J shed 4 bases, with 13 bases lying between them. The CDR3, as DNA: TGTGCCAGCAGCGCCTTGCGGGGGCCCACCGGGGAGCTGTTTTTT. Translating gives CASSALRGPTGELFF.

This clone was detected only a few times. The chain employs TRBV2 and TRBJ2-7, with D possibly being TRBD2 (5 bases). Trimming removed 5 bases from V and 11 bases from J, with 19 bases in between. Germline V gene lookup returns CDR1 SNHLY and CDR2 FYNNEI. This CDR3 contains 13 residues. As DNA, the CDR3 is TGTGCCAGCAGTAGGGCGGGTCCTACTAGTAAGTACGTC. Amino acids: CASSRAGPTSKYV.

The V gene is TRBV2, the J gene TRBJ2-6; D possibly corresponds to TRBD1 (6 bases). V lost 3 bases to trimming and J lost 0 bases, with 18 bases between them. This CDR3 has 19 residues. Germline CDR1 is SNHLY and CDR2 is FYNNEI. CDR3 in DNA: TGTGCCAGCAGTGATCTGGACAGTCGGCAATCCTCTGGGGCCAACGTCCTGACTTTC. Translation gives CASSDLDSRQSSGANVLTF.

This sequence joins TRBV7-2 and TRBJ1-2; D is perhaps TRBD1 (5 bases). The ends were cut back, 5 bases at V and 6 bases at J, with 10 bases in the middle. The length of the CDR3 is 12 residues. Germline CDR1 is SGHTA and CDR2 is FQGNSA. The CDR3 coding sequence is TGTGCCAGCAGCCCAAGGGGCCATGGCTACACCTTC. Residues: CASSPRGHGYTF.

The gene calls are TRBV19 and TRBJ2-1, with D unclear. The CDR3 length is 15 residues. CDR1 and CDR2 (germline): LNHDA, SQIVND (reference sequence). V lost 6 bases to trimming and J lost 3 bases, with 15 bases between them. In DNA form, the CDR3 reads TGTGCCAGTAGCCCTCACGGCGGCCTCTACAATGAGCAGTTCTTC. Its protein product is CASSPHGGLYNEQFF.

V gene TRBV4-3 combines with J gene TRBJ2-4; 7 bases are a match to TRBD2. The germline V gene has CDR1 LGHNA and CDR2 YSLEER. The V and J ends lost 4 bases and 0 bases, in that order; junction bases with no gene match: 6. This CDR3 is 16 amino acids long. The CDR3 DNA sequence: TGCGCCAGCAGCCCGCTAGCGGCGGGAGCCAAAAACATTCAGTACTTC. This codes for CASSPLAAGAKNIQYF.

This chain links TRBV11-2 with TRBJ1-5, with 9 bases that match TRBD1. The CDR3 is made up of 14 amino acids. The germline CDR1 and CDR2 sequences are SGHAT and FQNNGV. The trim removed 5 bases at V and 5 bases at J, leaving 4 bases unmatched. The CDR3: CASSSTGGDQPQHF. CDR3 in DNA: TGTGCCAGCAGCAGTACAGGGGGCGATCAGCCCCAGCATTTT.

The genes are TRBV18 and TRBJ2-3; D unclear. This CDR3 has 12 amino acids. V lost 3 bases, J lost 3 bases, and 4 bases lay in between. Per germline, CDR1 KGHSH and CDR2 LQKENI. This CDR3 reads CASSPETDTQYF. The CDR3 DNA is TGTGCCAGCTCACCGGAGACAGATACGCAGTATTTT. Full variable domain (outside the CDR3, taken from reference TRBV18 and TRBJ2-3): NAGVMQNPRHLVRRRGQEARLRCSPMKGHSHVYWYRQLPEEGLKFMVYLQKENIIDESGMPKERFSAEFPKEGPSILRIQQVVRGDSAAYFCASSPETDTQYFGPGTRLTVL.

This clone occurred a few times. The CDR3 DNA is TGCGCCAGCAGCTTGGCGATTGAGGCAGGGTGGAAGGATGGCTACACCTTC. Translation: CASSLAIEAGWKDGYTF. The chain couples TRBV5-1 to TRBJ1-2; a weak D match, TRBD1 (5 bases). The CDR3 length is 17 residues. V lost 0 bases to trimming and J lost 6 bases, with 21 bases between them. Per the germline V gene, CDR1 is SGHRS and CDR2 is YFSETQ.

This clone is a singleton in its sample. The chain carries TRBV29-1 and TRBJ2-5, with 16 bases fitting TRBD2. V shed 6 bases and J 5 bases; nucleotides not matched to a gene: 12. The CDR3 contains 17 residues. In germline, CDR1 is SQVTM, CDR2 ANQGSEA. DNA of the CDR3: TGCAGCGTGGGGGGACTAGCGGGAGGGGGGGCCCGGGAGACCCAGTACTTC. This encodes CSVGGLAGGGARETQYF.

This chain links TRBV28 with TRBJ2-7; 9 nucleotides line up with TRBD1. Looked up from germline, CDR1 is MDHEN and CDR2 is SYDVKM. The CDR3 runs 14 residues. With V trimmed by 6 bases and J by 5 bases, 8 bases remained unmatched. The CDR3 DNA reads TGTGCCAGCAGCCCCCGGGACAGGGTCAACGAGCAGTACGTC. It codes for CASSPRDRVNEQYV.